Below are 11 T cell receptor beta chains sequenced from a single sample in a study of T cells after posttransplantation cyclophosphamide. Treatment was busulfan-fludarabine conditioning, a marrow graft, and cyclophosphamide on days +3 and +4. TCRdb's copy holds only in-frame clones and misses some; the assay was immunoSEQ multiplex PCR. The sample shows about 14,000 clones, none of them appearing just once. The material was PBMCs, obtained approximately 1,200 days after allogeneic stem cell transplant with posttransplant cyclophosphamide. Receptors were obtained from a female patient in her 40s who received an allogeneic stem cell transplant from a related donor, was CMV-positive, and had no GVHD. The T cells may come from the graft donor.

This clone was counted ten times or more. This chain connects TRBV13 to TRBJ2-5, with 7 bases lining up with TRBD2. The germline gives CDR1 PRHDT, CDR2 FYEKMQ (reference sequence). The trim removed 4 bases at V and 5 bases at J, leaving 4 bases unmatched. The CDR3 is made up of 13 amino acids. This CDR3 is CASSSNGGETQYF. The DNA for the CDR3 is TGTGCCAGCAGCTCTAACGGGGGGGAGACCCAGTACTTC.

This chain uses TRBV11-2 with TRBJ2-5; 8 bases are shared with TRBD1. The better agreement between TRBJ2-7 and the DNA end casts doubt on the J call. This CDR3 has 14 amino acids. CDR1 SGHAT and CDR2 FQNNGV come from the germline V gene. CDR3 nucleotides: TGTGCCAGCAGCTTAGGGGTGACAGGGGCCGAGCAGTACTTC. This sequence encodes CASSLGVTGAEQYF.

This clone has a count of ten or more. The chain has TRBV7-2 and TRBJ2-1; TRBD2 might be the D (5 bases). This CDR3 has 14 amino acids. Trimming took off 8 bases at V and 0 bases at J, with 11 bases between the two ends. The germline V gene has CDR1 SGHTA and CDR2 FQGNSA. DNA for the CDR3: TGTGCCAGCGATCGGGGTAGCTCCTACAATGAGCAGTTCTTC. Translating it yields CASDRGSSYNEQFF.

This clone has just a few counts. V usage is TRBV7-2 and J usage is TRBJ1-2, with 8 bases lining up with TRBD1. CDR3 size: 15 residues. Germline-derived CDR1 and CDR2 are SGHTA and FQGNSA. Losses at the gene ends were 1 base for V and 8 bases for J; bases not matched to a gene: 9. The CDR3 is CASSLGEGQGGGYTF. The CDR3 nucleotides are TGTGCCAGCAGCTTAGGCGAAGGACAGGGAGGAGGCTACACCTTC.

J is TRBJ2-1 and V is TRBV2; D gene ambiguous. The CDR3 covers 16 residues. The V end lost 2 bases, the J end lost 0 bases, and 11 bases lay between the germline ends. Germline assignment: CDR1 SNHLY and CDR2 FYNNEI. The CDR3 spells CASSEFSSRSYNEQFF. The CDR3 DNA reads as TGTGCCAGCAGTGAATTCTCCTCCCGCTCCTACAATGAGCAGTTCTTC.

This clone was recorded at least ten times. This chain connects TRBV27 to TRBJ1-3; perhaps TRBD1 as D (5 bases). V was pared by 3 bases and J by 4 bases, with 10 bases between. The CDR3 sequence is 14 residues long. Germline CDR1 and CDR2: MNHEY and SMNVEV (reference sequence). CDR3 sequence (DNA): TGTGCCAGCAGTTTGCGGGGCTCGGGAAACACCATATATTTT. Its protein product is CASSLRGSGNTIYF.

In this sample, this clone turned up a few times. The rearrangement joins TRBV2 to TRBJ2-5; D possibly corresponds to TRBD2 (5 bases). The J call could be wrong; TRBJ2-7 is a better fit for the DNA end. The germline CDR1 and CDR2 sequences are SNHLY and FYNNEI. The CDR3 loop spans 15 amino acids. The CDR3 region has the DNA TGTGCCAGCACCCTCTTGAGGGATGCCGGCGGCGAGCAGTACTTC. Translation gives CASTLLRDAGGEQYF.

The chain links TRBV4-1 to TRBJ1-1; no firm D call. From germline, CDR1 is MGHRA and CDR2 YSYEKL. This CDR3 contains 15 residues. V was cut by 4 bases and J by 3 bases, with 15 bases left in between. CDR3 sequence reads: CASSRLTIAHTEAFF. In DNA form, the CDR3 reads TGCGCCAGCAGCCGACTAACTATCGCTCACACTGAAGCTTTCTTT.

By frequency in the sample, this clone is medium-sized. The chain carries TRBV19 and TRBJ2-7, with 14 nucleotides matching TRBD2. CDR1 is LNHDA and CDR2 is SQIVND in the germline V gene (reference sequence). The V gene end was trimmed by 7 bases and the J gene end by 7 bases; junction bases not matched to a gene: 6. CDR3 size: 14 residues. The CDR3 DNA reads TGTGCCAGTACCTCGGGACTAGCGGGGGATGAGCAGTACTTC. It encodes CASTSGLAGDEQYF.

This clone was observed many times. The chain links TRBV6-1 to TRBJ1-1; 9 positions match TRBD1. This CDR3 has 13 residues. Losses at the gene ends were 6 bases for V and 10 bases for J; bases not matched to a gene: 9. Germline CDR1 is MNHNS and CDR2 is SASEGT. For the CDR3, the DNA is TGTGCCAGCAGAGTCCTACAGGGGGCTGTAGCTTTCTTT. This sequence encodes CASRVLQGAVAFF.

At least ten counts were recorded for this clone. This sequence joins TRBV5-4 and TRBJ2-1; TRBD2 matches 11 bases. Germline lookup yields CDR1 SGHNT and CDR2 YYREEE (reference sequence). The trim removed 4 bases at V and 1 base at J, leaving 7 bases unmatched. The CDR3 loop spans 17 amino acids. CDR3 DNA sequence: TGTGCCAGCAGCCCAAATAGCGGGGGGGCTTCCTACAATGAGCAGTTCTTC. Translating gives CASSPNSGGASYNEQFF.